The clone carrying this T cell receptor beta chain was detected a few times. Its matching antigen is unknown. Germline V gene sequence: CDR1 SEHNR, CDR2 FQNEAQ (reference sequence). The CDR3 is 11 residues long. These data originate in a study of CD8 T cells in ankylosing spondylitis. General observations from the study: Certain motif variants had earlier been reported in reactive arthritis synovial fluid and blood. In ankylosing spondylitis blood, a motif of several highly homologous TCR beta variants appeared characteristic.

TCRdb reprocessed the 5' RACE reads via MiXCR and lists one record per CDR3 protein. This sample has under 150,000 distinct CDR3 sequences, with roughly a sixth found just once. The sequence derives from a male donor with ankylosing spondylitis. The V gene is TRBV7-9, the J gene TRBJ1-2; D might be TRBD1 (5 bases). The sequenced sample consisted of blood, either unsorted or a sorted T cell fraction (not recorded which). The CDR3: CAGGALGGYTF. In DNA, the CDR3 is TGTGCGGGCGGGGCGTTGGGCGGCTACACCTTC.